The 27 T cell receptor beta chains presented below share a single source sample, sequenced in a study of T cell responses to AZD1222 COVID-19 vaccine. Generated by immunoSEQ multiplex PCR, the TCRdb table keeps only in-frame clones and is missing some. The sample has over 130,000 clones; 85% to 90% are singletons. The sample here was peripheral blood, taken 28 days after the second AZD1222 dose. The receptors shown here come from an adult who received the AZD1222 COVID-19 vaccine.

This chain connects TRBV7-2 to TRBJ2-7; the D gene is possibly TRBD2 (6 bases). The CDR3 spans 14 residues. V lost 7 bases and J lost 2, with 15 bases in between. The germline V gene encodes CDR1 SGHTA and CDR2 FQGNSA. For the CDR3, the DNA is TGTGCCAGCACCCTCGCGGGAACAACCTACGAGCAGTACTTC. Translation: CASTLAGTTYEQYF.

V usage is TRBV7-9 and J usage is TRBJ1-2; D is perhaps TRBD1 (5 bases). This CDR3 region has 14 residues. Trimming stripped 1 base from V and 4 bases from J, with 10 bases between. Germline lookup yields CDR1 SEHNR and CDR2 FQNEAQ (reference sequence). CDR3 DNA sequence: TGTGCCAGCAGCTTAGGGCAGGGAGGCTATGGCTACACCTTC. Translating it yields CASSLGQGGYGYTF.

This clone was observed once. The chain carries TRBV29-1 and TRBJ2-7; D unclear. CDR1 and CDR2 from the germline V gene are SQVTM and ANQGSEA. This CDR3 contains 11 residues. Trimming cost V 7 bases and J 6 bases, with 13 bases left between them. The CDR3 protein is CSARDPREQYF. DNA for the CDR3: TGCAGCGCCCGAGATCCACGCGAGCAGTACTTC.

The CDR3 here is CASSPTIGGGSEQFF. The CDR3 nucleotides are TGTGCCAGCAGCCCTACGATAGGGGGGGGGAGTGAGCAGTTCTTC. This rearrangement joins TRBV3-1 (or the pseudogene TRBV3-2) to TRBJ2-1; D may be TRBD2 (7 bases). The CDR3 runs 15 residues. Germline V gene sequence: CDR1 LGHDT, CDR2 YNNKEL (reference sequence). V lost 4 bases to trimming and J lost 9 bases, with 19 bases between them.

The V call is TRBV7-2, the J call TRBJ1-4; a possible D gene is TRBD1 (5 bases). The V end was cut by 5 bases, the J end by 10 bases, with 20 bases between. CDR3 length equals 15 residues. From germline, CDR1 is SGHTA and CDR2 FQGNSA. This CDR3 reads CASSPPGTGVGKLFF. CDR3 coding DNA: TGTGCCAGCAGCCCCCCCGGGACCGGGGTGGGAAAACTGTTTTTT.

This sequence joins TRBV11-2 and TRBJ1-2; D may be TRBD1 (6 bases). From germline, CDR1 is SGHAT and CDR2 FQNNGV. The CDR3 runs to 14 residues. Trimming stripped 5 bases from V and 4 bases from J, with 14 bases between. This CDR3 reads CASSHGQSPYGYTF. CDR3 bases: TGTGCCAGCAGCCACGGACAGTCTCCCTATGGCTACACCTTC.

The genes are TRBV9 and TRBJ2-2; D might be TRBD2 (5 bases). The CDR3 has 14 amino acids. Trimming shortened V by 4 bases and J by 6 bases, and 13 bases separated the two germline ends. Germline CDR1 and CDR2: SGDLS and YYNGEE. The CDR3 spells CASSSRTYPGELFF. The CDR3 DNA reads as TGTGCCAGCAGCTCCCGGACTTATCCCGGGGAGCTGTTTTTT.

The chain is built from TRBV10-3 and TRBJ1-1; maybe TRBD1 (5 bases). Germline assignment: CDR1 ENHRY and CDR2 SYGVKD. The CDR3 extends over 15 amino acids. Trimming left V 10 bases short and J 2 bases short, with 20 bases between. The CDR3, as DNA: TGTGCCACGGGGACCCAACAAGTTCTTAACACTGAAGCTTTCTTT. This translates into CATGTQQVLNTEAFF.

This chain links TRBV2 with TRBJ2-7, with D tentatively TRBD2 (6 bases). Germline CDR1 reads SNHLY; CDR2 reads FYNNEI. The length of the CDR3 is 12 residues. V was cut by 8 bases and J by 2 bases, with 10 bases left in between. CDR3 loop: CASGTPPYEQYF. The CDR3 nucleotides are TGTGCCAGCGGGACTCCGCCCTACGAGCAGTACTTC.

The gene calls are TRBV30 and TRBJ1-5; the D gene is possibly TRBD1 (5 bases). Trimming took off 5 bases at V and 7 bases at J, with 18 bases between the two ends. Per the germline V gene, CDR1 is GTSNPN and CDR2 is SVGIG (reference sequence). The CDR3 has 14 amino acids. The CDR3 DNA is TGTGCCTGGGCACCTGGGGGACCGGGACAGCCCCAGCATTTT. Amino acids: CAWAPGGPGQPQHF.

This clone is medium-sized (0.01 to 0.1%) in the sample. The CDR3 spells CASSFRDTIYF. The CDR3 bases are TGTGCCAGCAGCTTTCGTGACACCATATATTTT. The V gene is TRBV13, the J gene TRBJ1-3; no reliable D call. Looked up from germline, CDR1 is PRHDT and CDR2 is FYEKMQ (reference sequence). Trimming took off 3 bases at V and 8 bases at J, with 5 bases between the two ends. This CDR3 contains 11 residues.

The rearrangement uses TRBV11-1 and TRBJ2-7, with 7 bases aligning to TRBD2. Germline values: CDR1 SGHAT, CDR2 FQDESV (reference sequence). V shed 5 bases, J shed 3 bases, and the junction held 7 bases outside the gene matches. The CDR3 totals 14 residues. CDR3: CASSPPERDYEQYF. The CDR3 DNA reads as TGTGCCAGCAGCCCTCCAGAGCGGGACTACGAGCAGTACTTC.

The chain uses TRBV9 and TRBJ1-4; 9 nucleotides line up with TRBD1. The germline V gene has CDR1 SGDLS and CDR2 YYNGEE. The CDR3 has 18 amino acids. V lost 3 bases to trimming and J lost 4 bases; unmatched junction nucleotides: 13. The CDR3 region has the DNA TGTGCCAGCAGCGGGGAACAGGGGGCCGGAATAATTAATGAAAAACTGTTTTTT. This encodes CASSGEQGAGIINEKLFF.

The V call is TRBV30, the J call TRBJ1-4, with D hard to call. The CDR3 runs to 13 residues. V was cut by 2 bases and J by 8 bases, with 12 bases left in between. Germline loops: CDR1 GTSNPN, CDR2 SVGIG (reference sequence). The CDR3 spells CAWSPRPREKLFF. The CDR3 DNA sequence: TGTGCCTGGAGTCCCCGCCCCAGGGAAAAACTGTTTTTT.

The rearrangement uses TRBV7-8 and TRBJ1-5, with 9 bases fitting TRBD1. This CDR3 comprises 16 residues. The germline gives CDR1 SGHVS, CDR2 FQNEAQ. The J segment lost 9 bases and the V segment lost 4 bases, leaving 13 bases of the junction unmatched. The CDR3 nucleotides read TGTGCCAGCAGCTCGGGACAGGGAGTGGGGCAAGGGCCCCAGCATTTT. Its translation is CASSSGQGVGQGPQHF.

This clone was counted a single time. At one of its ends the junction is not consistent with the germline gene, which may arise from a read error. V gene TRBV7-7 combines with J gene TRBJ2-3, with 7 nucleotides matching TRBD2. In germline, CDR1 is SSHAT, CDR2 FNYEAQ (reference sequence). The CDR3 runs to 14 residues. CDR3 region: CASSLALASDTQYF. The CDR3 DNA follows: TGTGCTAGCAGCTTAGCACTAGCGTCAGATACGCAGTATTTT.

The chain is built from TRBV7-2 and TRBJ2-6; perhaps TRBD1 as D (6 bases). The CDR3 is made up of 15 amino acids. Germline loops: CDR1 SGHTA, CDR2 FQGNSA. V was cut by 5 bases and J by 3 bases, with 11 bases left in between. The DNA of the CDR3 is TGTGCCAGCAGCCCTGACAGGTTTGGGGCCAACGTCCTGACTTTC. Protein: CASSPDRFGANVLTF.

This clone showed up just a few times. The chain joins TRBV9 to TRBJ2-1, with TRBD1 identical over 11 bases. The CDR3 length is 15 residues. Germline V gives CDR1 SGDLS, CDR2 YYNGEE. V gave up 4 bases and J gave up 9 bases; unmatched junction bases: 9. DNA of the CDR3: TGTGCCAGCAGCCCTTTGGGACAGGGGGTGAGTGAGCAGTTCTTC. This sequence encodes CASSPLGQGVSEQFF.

The chain combines TRBV7-8 with TRBJ1-1; no definite D call. The CDR3 is made up of 13 amino acids. Germline V gene sequence: CDR1 SGHVS, CDR2 FQNEAQ. The V end was cut by 5 bases, the J end by 2 bases, with 9 bases between. The DNA of the CDR3 is TGTGCCAGCAGCCTCTCAGTAAACACTGAAGCTTTCTTT. It encodes CASSLSVNTEAFF.

The gene calls are TRBV6-5 and TRBJ2-7; D uncertain. CDR1 MNHEY and CDR2 SVGAGI come from the germline V gene. The CDR3 extends over 12 amino acids. V lost 6 bases, J lost 1 base, and 7 bases lay in between. The CDR3 spells CASRLSSYEQYF. The CDR3 coding sequence is TGTGCCAGCAGGCTTTCGTCCTACGAGCAGTACTTC.

This clone was detected only once. V is TRBV18 and J is TRBJ2-1; TRBD1 matches 7 bases. The ends lost 2 bases at V and 3 bases at J; junction bases unmatched: 4. The CDR3 is made up of 15 amino acids. Per germline, CDR1 KGHSH and CDR2 LQKENI. The CDR3 sequence is CASSPGTVGYNEQFF. For the CDR3, the DNA is TGTGCCAGCTCACCAGGGACAGTTGGCTACAATGAGCAGTTCTTC.

This clone came up once. V and J are TRBV7-6 and TRBJ1-4; the D gene is possibly TRBD1 (6 bases). The CDR3 covers 15 residues. CDR1 and CDR2 from the germline V gene are SGHVS and FNYEAQ. The V end was cut by 4 bases, the J end by 7 bases, with 16 bases between. The CDR3 DNA sequence: TGTGCCAGCAGCTCTTCAGGACAGAAGGGTGAAAAACTGTTTTTT. Translating it yields CASSSSGQKGEKLFF. Together with reference TRBV7-6 and TRBJ1-4, the CDR3 gives the full variable domain: GAGVSQSPRYKVTKRGQDVALRCDPISGHVSLYWYRQALGQGPEFLTYFNYEAQQDKSGLPNDRFSAERPEGSISTLTIQRTEQRDSAMYRCASSSSGQKGEKLFFGSGTQLSVL.

The chain joins TRBV3-1 (or the pseudogene TRBV3-2) to TRBJ1-2; D remains ambiguous. The V end was cut by 4 bases, the J end by 0 bases, with 12 bases between. CDR1 is LGHDT, CDR2 YNNKEL, per germline (reference sequence). The CDR3 contains 15 residues. CDR3 in DNA: TGTGCCAGCAGCCCGCGCGGAGCAGCTAACTATGGCTACACCTTC. This gives the protein CASSPRGAANYGYTF.

This chain joins TRBV6-5 and TRBJ1-2, with D tentatively TRBD1 (5 bases). V lost 5 bases, J lost 0 bases, and 13 bases lay in between. From germline, CDR1 is MNHEY and CDR2 SVGAGI. The CDR3 totals 15 residues. DNA for the CDR3: TGTGCCAGCAGTCCGCCGGGACTTCCTAACTATGGCTACACCTTC. Its translation: CASSPPGLPNYGYTF.

The J gene is TRBJ2-7, the V gene TRBV5-4; the D is unclear. V was trimmed by 0 bases and J by 2 bases, leaving 9 bases between them. This CDR3 has 14 residues. CDR1 SGHNT and CDR2 YYREEE come from the germline V gene (reference sequence). For the CDR3, the DNA is TGTGCCAGCAGCTTGGTTGGCGCACCCTACGAGCAGTACTTC. Translated, it gives CASSLVGAPYEQYF.

This sequence joins TRBV9 and TRBJ1-3; 7 bases map to TRBD1. CDR1 is SGDLS, CDR2 YYNGEE, per germline. The V segment lost 3 bases and the J segment 1 base; nucleotides outside the gene matches: 7. This CDR3 spans 16 amino acids. The CDR3 region is CASSAHRGRSGNTIYF. The CDR3 DNA sequence: TGTGCCAGCAGCGCCCACAGGGGTCGGTCTGGAAACACCATATATTTT.

The chain links TRBV29-1 to TRBJ1-1; D remains unclear. Germline-derived CDR1 and CDR2 are SQVTM and ANQGSEA. This CDR3 is 13 amino acids long. The V end lost 4 bases, the J end lost 0 bases, and 9 bases lay between the germline ends. The CDR3 reads CSVGEPMNTEAFF. CDR3 coding DNA: TGCAGCGTTGGGGAGCCTATGAACACTGAAGCTTTCTTT. Based on the CDR3 plus reference TRBV29-1 and TRBJ1-1, the full variable domain is SAVISQKPSRDICQRGTSLTIQCQVDSQVTMMFWYRQQPGQSLTLIATANQGSEATYESGFVIDKFPISRPNLTFSTLTVSNMSPEDSSIYLCSVGEPMNTEAFFGQGTRLTVV.